Listed below are T cell receptor beta chains from one sample, sequenced in a study of radiation and T cells in renal cell carcinoma. Some clones are missing from TCRdb's copy, which holds only in-frame ones; the method was immunoSEQ multiplex PCR. The profile shows tens of thousands of clones, around four fifths of them singletons. Sequencing was performed on blood, taken from a patient whose treatment included radiotherapy and nephrectomy. The source is a man aged 50-59 years with renal cell carcinoma. CDR3s include the opening cysteine and the closing phenylalanine or tryptophan. D genes are given only for firm matches. Some rows have no size entry. The others give once, few or many, or a class for an expanded clone.

.	TRBV29-1	TRBJ2-5	.	CSVDGDSQETQYF	TGCAGCGTTGACGGGGATTCCCAAGAGACCCAGTACTTC
.	TRBV19	TRBJ1-2	TRBD1	CASREAGTGGYAGYTF	TGTGCCAGTAGAGAAGCCGGGACAGGGGGCTATGCGGGCTACACCTTC
.	TRBV30	TRBJ1-1	.	CALQSDTEAFF	TGTGCCCTGCAGAGCGACACTGAAGCTTTCTTT
.	TRBV4-2	TRBJ2-7	.	CASSQDLSGGGMMYEQYF	TGTGCCAGCAGCCAAGATTTGAGTGGCGGCGGGATGATGTACGAGCAGTACTTC
.	TRBV9	TRBJ1-2	.	CASSATDYGYTF	TGTGCCAGCAGCGCCACTGACTATGGCTACACCTTC
.	TRBV6-5	TRBJ1-6	.	CASSLQSSYNSPLHF	TGTGCCAGCAGTTTACAGAGCTCCTATAATTCACCCCTCCACTTT
once	TRBV2	TRBJ1-5	.	CASSEEMGNQPQHF	TGTGCCAGCAGTGAAGAGATGGGCAATCAGCCCCAGCATTTT
.	TRBV4-3	TRBJ2-1	.	CASSQERGDSDYNEQFF	TGCGCCAGCAGCCAAGAGAGGGGGGACTCGGATTACAATGAGCAGTTCTTC
.	TRBV4-1	TRBJ1-2	.	CASSLNSGDGYTF	TGCGCCAGCAGCCTTAATAGTGGAGATGGCTACACCTTC
.	TRBV4-2	TRBJ2-5	TRBD1	CASSQDFGTGAFQYF	TGTGCCAGCAGCCAAGATTTCGGGACAGGGGCTTTTCAGTACTTC